The 22 T cell receptor beta chains reported below all come from one sample, sequenced in a study of cytomegalovirus exposure and HLA in healthy donors. Here immunoSEQ multiplex PCR was the method, and the copy in TCRdb shows in-frame clones only, minus some. The sample lists 160,000 or so clones; approximately 90% were seen once. Sequencing input: PBMCs. The receptor source for this set is a man between 18 and 29 years old in good health and CMV-seronegative.

This rearrangement joins TRBV25-1 to TRBJ1-2, with D uncertain. The CDR3 spans 13 residues. The germline V and J ends were trimmed by 4 bases and 8 bases, with 14 bases remaining between them. Germline lookup yields CDR1 MGHDK and CDR2 SYGVNS. The CDR3 region is CASSGGGVGGYTF. The CDR3 DNA is TGTGCCAGCAGTGGAGGCGGTGTTGGAGGCTACACCTTC.

The DNA of the CDR3 is TGTGCCAGCAGCTTAGGACCCCCCCTAGCGGGAGCGACAGAGACCCAGTACTTC. This gives the protein CASSLGPPLAGATETQYF. The gene calls are TRBV7-2 and TRBJ2-5, with 10 positions matching TRBD2. This CDR3 region has 18 residues. Germline V gene sequence: CDR1 SGHTA, CDR2 FQGNSA. V gave up 1 base and J gave up 4 bases; unmatched junction bases: 12.

This chain joins TRBV7-9 and TRBJ2-5, with D perhaps matching TRBD2 (6 bases). This CDR3 region has 13 residues. Germline-derived CDR1 and CDR2 are SEHNR and FQNEAQ (reference sequence). The V and J ends lost 5 bases and 5 bases respectively, with 12 bases between them. Here the CDR3 DNA reads TGTGCCAGCAGCCAGCGCGGGATGGAGACCCAGTACTTC. Its protein product is CASSQRGMETQYF. Based on the CDR3 plus reference TRBV7-9 and TRBJ2-5, the full variable domain is DTGVSQNPRHKITKRGQNVTFRCDPISEHNRLYWYRQTLGQGPEFLTYFQNEAQLEKSRLLSDRFSAERPKGSFSTLEIQRTEQGDSAMYLCASSQRGMETQYFGPGTRLLVL.

The chain employs TRBV4-1 and TRBJ1-5; 11 bases are shared with TRBD1. CDR3 length: 16 residues. Germline CDR1 reads MGHRA; CDR2 reads YSYEKL. The J segment lost 4 bases and the V segment lost 3 bases, leaving 5 bases of the junction unmatched. The DNA for the CDR3 is TGCGCCAGCAGCCAGGGACAGGGGGAGGCGAATCAGCCCCAGCATTTT. Translating gives CASSQGQGEANQPQHF.

The chain uses TRBV29-1 and TRBJ1-1; D uncertain. The V and J ends lost 3 bases and 3 bases respectively, with 5 bases between them. In germline, CDR1 is SQVTM, CDR2 ANQGSEA. The CDR3 length is 11 residues. Here the CDR3 reads CSVERDTEAFF. The DNA for the CDR3 is TGCAGCGTTGAGAGGGACACTGAAGCTTTCTTT.

The gene calls are TRBV29-1 and TRBJ1-2; a possible D gene is TRBD1 (6 bases). CDR3 size: 14 residues. V was trimmed by 4 bases and J by 1 base, leaving 13 bases between them. The V gene's germline CDR1 is SQVTM and CDR2 ANQGSEA. The CDR3 bases are TGCAGCGTTGCCAGACAGGATATTAACTATGGCTACACCTTC. Translating gives CSVARQDINYGYTF.

The rearrangement joins TRBV28 to TRBJ1-5; 9 bases are a match to TRBD1. V was pared by 2 bases and J by 4 bases, with 3 bases of the junction left unmatched. Per the germline V gene, CDR1 is MDHEN and CDR2 is SYDVKM. The CDR3 is 15 amino acids. This CDR3 reads CASSLTGGVNQPQHF. DNA for the CDR3: TGTGCCAGCAGTTTAACAGGGGGCGTTAATCAGCCCCAGCATTTT.

The rearrangement joins TRBV5-6 to TRBJ2-4; the match to TRBD2 covers 8 bases. V was clipped by 2 bases and J by 13 bases; unmatched bases: 14. From germline, CDR1 is SGHDT and CDR2 YYEEEE. CDR3 size: 15 residues. This CDR3 is CASSLGGLANPGQYF. For the CDR3, the DNA is TGTGCCAGCAGCTTAGGTGGACTAGCCAACCCGGGGCAGTACTTC.

This rearrangement joins TRBV9 to TRBJ1-3; D gene unclear. V lost 5 bases and J 0 bases, leaving 18 bases between the germline ends. Per germline, CDR1 SGDLS and CDR2 YYNGEE. The CDR3 spans 17 residues. The DNA for the CDR3 is TGTGCCAGCAGTACCCCGGCGGGAGGGATCTCTGGAAACACCATATATTTT. Translating it yields CASSTPAGGISGNTIYF.

The chain couples TRBV27 to TRBJ1-4; D unresolved. V lost 4 bases and J lost 1, with 7 bases in between. CDR3 length equals 14 residues. Germline values: CDR1 MNHEY, CDR2 SMNVEV (reference sequence). CDR3 region: CASSSYRTNEKLFF. The DNA of the CDR3 is TGTGCCAGCAGTTCGTACAGAACTAATGAAAAACTGTTTTTT. The complete variable domain, with remaining parts taken from reference TRBV27 and TRBJ1-4, reads EAQVTQNPRYLITVTGKKLTVTCSQNMNHEYMSWYRQDPGLGLRQIYYSMNVEVTDKGDVPEGYKVSRKEKRNFPLILESPSPNQTSLYFCASSSYRTNEKLFFGSGTQLSVL.

The chain carries TRBV10-3 and TRBJ1-1; no reliable D call. Germline CDR1 is ENHRY and CDR2 is SYGVKD. The CDR3 has 9 amino acids. The V and J ends lost 10 bases and 8 bases respectively, with 8 bases between them. CDR3 sequence (DNA): TGTGCCACCGTGGAGGAAGCTTTCTTT. This sequence encodes CATVEEAFF.

The chain has TRBV14 and TRBJ1-5, with TRBD1 matching 8 bases. Per the germline V gene, CDR1 is SGHDN and CDR2 is FVKESK. This CDR3 is 17 amino acids long. V shed 2 bases, J shed 7 bases, and the junction held 13 bases outside the gene matches. The CDR3 here is CASSQKKDREVCQPQHF. The CDR3 region has the DNA TGTGCCAGCAGCCAAAAAAAGGACAGGGAGGTTTGCCAGCCCCAGCATTTT.

In nucleotides, the CDR3 is TGTGCCATCAGGGACTCAACCGTGGGGGAGACCCAGTACTTC. This encodes CAIRDSTVGETQYF. J is TRBJ2-5 and V is TRBV10-3, with a possible D match to TRBD2 (5 bases). The CDR3 loop spans 14 amino acids. CDR1 ENHRY and CDR2 SYGVKD come from the germline V gene. Trimming cost V 6 bases and J 5 bases, with 16 bases left between them.

The chain joins TRBV10-3 to TRBJ1-6, with 9 bases lining up with TRBD1. Germline trimming cut 3 bases from V and 5 bases from J; bases unmatched to any gene: 2. This CDR3 contains 15 residues. Germline V gene lookup returns CDR1 ENHRY and CDR2 SYGVKD. DNA for the CDR3: TGTGCCATCAGTGACCGACAGGGGGATAATTCACCCCTCCACTTT. It is translated as CAISDRQGDNSPLHF.

This clone was detected once. The V gene is TRBV11-2, the J gene TRBJ2-1; 12 nucleotides match TRBD2. The V gene's germline CDR1 is SGHAT and CDR2 FQNNGV. CDR3 size: 17 residues. V trimming: 5 bases; J trimming: 2 bases; junction bases outside the gene matches: 7. The CDR3 sequence is CASSTRTSGATYNEQFF. CDR3 DNA sequence: TGTGCCAGCAGCACCCGGACTAGCGGGGCGACCTACAATGAGCAGTTCTTC.

The rearrangement links TRBV7-2 to TRBJ1-1, with D perhaps TRBD1 (6 bases). This CDR3 comprises 15 residues. V lost 8 bases and J lost 4, with 20 bases in between. CDR1 SGHTA and CDR2 FQGNSA come from the germline V gene. The chain's CDR3 is CASSFWGGLGTEAFF. The CDR3 region has the DNA TGTGCCAGCTCATTTTGGGGGGGCTTGGGCACTGAAGCTTTCTTT.

The sample holds a few counts of this clone. This chain connects TRBV6-5 to TRBJ1-1; D is unresolved. Germline assignment: CDR1 MNHEY and CDR2 SVGAGI. V lost 2 bases to trimming and J lost 4 bases, with 8 bases between them. This CDR3 spans 13 amino acids. The CDR3 sequence is CASSYGRITEAFF. In DNA, the CDR3 is TGTGCCAGCAGTTACGGGCGCATCACTGAAGCTTTCTTT.

The J gene is TRBJ1-2, the V gene TRBV29-1; no clear D gene. This CDR3 region has 14 residues. Germline V lookup: CDR1 SQVTM, CDR2 ANQGSEA. The ends were cut back, 4 bases at V and 4 bases at J, with 16 bases in the middle. The CDR3 DNA reads TGCAGCGTTGTGTTGGGCAGGCATGTCTATGGCTACACCTTC. Protein: CSVVLGRHVYGYTF.

Here the CDR3 DNA reads TGTGCCAGTTCTTCCCCACCGGACAGGGGAATCGTAGAGACCCAGTACTTC. Its translation: CASSSPPDRGIVETQYF. The rearrangement links TRBV19 to TRBJ2-5; TRBD1 agrees at 9 bases. V shed 8 bases, J shed 4 bases, and the junction held 17 bases outside the gene matches. CDR1 LNHDA and CDR2 SQIVND come from the germline V gene (reference sequence). The CDR3 runs to 17 residues.

The chain combines TRBV28 with TRBJ1-6; 7 nucleotides agree with TRBD1. This CDR3 contains 16 residues. CDR1 and CDR2 (germline): MDHEN, SYDVKM. Unmatched junction bases numbered 7, after V lost 3 bases and J lost 5 bases. The CDR3 region is CASSFLGGSNNSPLHF. In DNA, the CDR3 is TGTGCCAGCAGTTTCCTAGGGGGCAGCAATAATTCACCCCTCCACTTT.

The chain couples TRBV6-6 to TRBJ2-2; 10 bases agree with TRBD1. This CDR3 contains 15 residues. Trimming cost V 6 bases and J 6 bases; bases outside gene matches: 7. Germline CDR1 reads MNHNY; CDR2 reads SVGAGI (reference sequence). The CDR3 reads CASRGLGQGAGELFF. Written as DNA, the CDR3 is TGTGCCAGCAGAGGCCTCGGACAGGGGGCCGGGGAGCTGTTTTTT.

The rearrangement uses TRBV5-1 and TRBJ2-1; 7 bases map to TRBD1. This CDR3 has 13 amino acids. J gave up 9 bases and V 4 bases, and 7 bases lay outside the gene matches. Germline CDR1 is SGHRS and CDR2 is YFSETQ. In DNA, the CDR3 is TGCGCCAGCAGCCGCGACAGGGACGGTGAGCAGTTCTTC. Protein sequence: CASSRDRDGEQFF.